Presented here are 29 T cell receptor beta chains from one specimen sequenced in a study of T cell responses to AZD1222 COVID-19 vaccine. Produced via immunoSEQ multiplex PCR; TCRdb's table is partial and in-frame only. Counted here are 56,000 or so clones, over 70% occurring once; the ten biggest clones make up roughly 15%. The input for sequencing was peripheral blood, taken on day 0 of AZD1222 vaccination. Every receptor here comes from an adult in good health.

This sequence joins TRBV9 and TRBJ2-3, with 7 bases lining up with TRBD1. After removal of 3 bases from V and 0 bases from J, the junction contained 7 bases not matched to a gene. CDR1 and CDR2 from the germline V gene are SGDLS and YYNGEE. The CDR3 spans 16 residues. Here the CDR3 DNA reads TGTGCCAGCAGCGCCGACGAGGGGGCAAGCACAGATACGCAGTATTTT. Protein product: CASSADEGASTDTQYF.

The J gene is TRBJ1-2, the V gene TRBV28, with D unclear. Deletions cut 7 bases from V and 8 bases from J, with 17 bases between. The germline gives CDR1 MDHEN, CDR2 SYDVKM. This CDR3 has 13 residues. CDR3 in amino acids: CASTSSELGGYTF. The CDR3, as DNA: TGTGCCAGCACCTCCTCCGAGCTGGGGGGCTACACCTTC.

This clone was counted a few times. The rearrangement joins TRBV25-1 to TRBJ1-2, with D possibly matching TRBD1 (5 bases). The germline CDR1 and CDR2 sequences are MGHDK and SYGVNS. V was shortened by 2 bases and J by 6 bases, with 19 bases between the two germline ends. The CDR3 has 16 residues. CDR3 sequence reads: CASSEMVGAALNGYTF. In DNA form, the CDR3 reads TGTGCCAGCAGTGAAATGGTCGGGGCCGCCTTAAATGGCTACACCTTC.

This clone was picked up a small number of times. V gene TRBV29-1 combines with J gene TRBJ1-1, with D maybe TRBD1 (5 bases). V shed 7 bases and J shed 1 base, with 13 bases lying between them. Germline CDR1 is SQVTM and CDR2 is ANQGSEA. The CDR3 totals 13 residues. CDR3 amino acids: CSEVGGSNTEAFF. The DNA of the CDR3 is TGCAGCGAGGTGGGGGGGTCGAACACTGAAGCTTTCTTT. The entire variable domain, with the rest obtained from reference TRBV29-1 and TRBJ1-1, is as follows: SAVISQKPSRDICQRGTSLTIQCQVDSQVTMMFWYRQQPGQSLTLIATANQGSEATYESGFVIDKFPISRPNLTFSTLTVSNMSPEDSSIYLCSEVGGSNTEAFFGQGTRLTVV.

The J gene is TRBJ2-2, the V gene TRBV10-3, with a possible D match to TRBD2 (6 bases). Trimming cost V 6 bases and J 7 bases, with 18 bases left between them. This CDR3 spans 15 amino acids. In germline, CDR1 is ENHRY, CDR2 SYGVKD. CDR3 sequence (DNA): TGTGCCATCAGCCCACTAGGAGCGGGTAACGGGGAGCTGTTTTTT. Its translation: CAISPLGAGNGELFF.

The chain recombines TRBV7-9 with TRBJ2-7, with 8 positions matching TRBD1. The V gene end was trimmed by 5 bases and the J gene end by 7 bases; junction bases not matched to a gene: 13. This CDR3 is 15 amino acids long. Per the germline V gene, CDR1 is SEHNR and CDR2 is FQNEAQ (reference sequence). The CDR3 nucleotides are TGTGCCAGCAGCCCTATGACAGGGGCCCCGGGGGAGCAGTACTTC. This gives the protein CASSPMTGAPGEQYF. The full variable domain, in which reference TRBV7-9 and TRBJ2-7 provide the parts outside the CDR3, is DTGVSQNPRHKITKRGQNVTFRCDPISEHNRLYWYRQTLGQGPEFLTYFQNEAQLEKSRLLSDRFSAERPKGSFSTLEIQRTEQGDSAMYLCASSPMTGAPGEQYFGPGTRLTVT.

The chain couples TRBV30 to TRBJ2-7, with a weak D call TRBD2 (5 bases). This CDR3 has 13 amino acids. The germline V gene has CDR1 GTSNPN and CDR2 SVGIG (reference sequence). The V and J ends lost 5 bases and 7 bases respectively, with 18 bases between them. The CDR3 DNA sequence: TGTGCCTGGCGGCCCGGGCTAGCAGGTGAGCAGTACTTC. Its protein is CAWRPGLAGEQYF.

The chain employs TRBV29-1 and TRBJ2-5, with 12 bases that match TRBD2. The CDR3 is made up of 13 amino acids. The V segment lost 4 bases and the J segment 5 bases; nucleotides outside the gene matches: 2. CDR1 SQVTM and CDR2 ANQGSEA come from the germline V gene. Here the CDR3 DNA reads TGCAGCGTTGGACTAGCGGGAGTTGAGACCCAGTACTTC. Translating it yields CSVGLAGVETQYF. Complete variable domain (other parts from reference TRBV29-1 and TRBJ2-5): SAVISQKPSRDICQRGTSLTIQCQVDSQVTMMFWYRQQPGQSLTLIATANQGSEATYESGFVIDKFPISRPNLTFSTLTVSNMSPEDSSIYLCSVGLAGVETQYFGPGTRLLVL.

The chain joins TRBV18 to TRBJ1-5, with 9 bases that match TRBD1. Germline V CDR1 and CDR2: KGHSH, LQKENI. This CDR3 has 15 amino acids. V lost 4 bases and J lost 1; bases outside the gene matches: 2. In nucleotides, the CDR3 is TGTGCCAGCTCACGAGGGACAGGGAGCAATCAGCCCCAGCATTTT. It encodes CASSRGTGSNQPQHF. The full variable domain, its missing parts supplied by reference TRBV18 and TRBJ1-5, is NAGVMQNPRHLVRRRGQEARLRCSPMKGHSHVYWYRQLPEEGLKFMVYLQKENIIDESGMPKERFSAEFPKEGPSILRIQQVVRGDSAAYFCASSRGTGSNQPQHFGDGTRLSIL.

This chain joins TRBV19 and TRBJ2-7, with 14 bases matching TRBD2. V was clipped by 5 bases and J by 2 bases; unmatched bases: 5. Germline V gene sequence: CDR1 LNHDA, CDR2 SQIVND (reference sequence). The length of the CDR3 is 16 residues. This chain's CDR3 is CASSARTSGRTYEQYF. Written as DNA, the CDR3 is TGTGCCAGTAGTGCAAGGACTAGCGGGAGGACCTACGAGCAGTACTTC.

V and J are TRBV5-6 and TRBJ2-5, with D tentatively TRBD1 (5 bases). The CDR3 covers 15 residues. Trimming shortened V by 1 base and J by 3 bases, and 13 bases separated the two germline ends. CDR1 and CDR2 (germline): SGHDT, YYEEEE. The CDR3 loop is CASSLKGVGEETQYF. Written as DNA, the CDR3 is TGTGCCAGCAGCTTGAAAGGGGTAGGGGAAGAGACCCAGTACTTC.

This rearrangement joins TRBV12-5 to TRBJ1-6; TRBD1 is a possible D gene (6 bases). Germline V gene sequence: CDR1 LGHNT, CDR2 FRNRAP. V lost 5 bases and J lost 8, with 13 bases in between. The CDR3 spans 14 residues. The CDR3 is CASGKQGYDSPLHF. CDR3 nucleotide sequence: TGTGCTAGTGGTAAACAGGGTTACGATTCACCCCTCCACTTT.

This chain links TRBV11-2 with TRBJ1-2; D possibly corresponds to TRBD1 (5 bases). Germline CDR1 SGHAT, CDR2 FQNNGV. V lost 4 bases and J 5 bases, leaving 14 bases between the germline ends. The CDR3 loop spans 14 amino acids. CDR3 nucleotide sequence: TGTGCCAGCAGCTCCTCGGGACTCAATTATGGCTACACCTTC. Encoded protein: CASSSSGLNYGYTF.

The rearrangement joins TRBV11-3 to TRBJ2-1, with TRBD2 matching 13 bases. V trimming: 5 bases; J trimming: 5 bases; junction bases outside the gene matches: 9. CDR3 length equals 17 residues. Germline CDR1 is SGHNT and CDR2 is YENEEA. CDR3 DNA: TGTGCCAGCAGCCCGAGAGGGACTAGCGGGAATAACAATGAGCAGTTCTTC. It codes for CASSPRGTSGNNNEQFF.

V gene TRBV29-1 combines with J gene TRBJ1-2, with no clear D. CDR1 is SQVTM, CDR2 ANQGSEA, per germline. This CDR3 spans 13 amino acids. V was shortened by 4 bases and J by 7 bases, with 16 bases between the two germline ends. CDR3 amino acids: CSVVDWTDAGYTF. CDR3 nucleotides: TGCAGCGTTGTGGACTGGACCGACGCTGGCTACACCTTC.

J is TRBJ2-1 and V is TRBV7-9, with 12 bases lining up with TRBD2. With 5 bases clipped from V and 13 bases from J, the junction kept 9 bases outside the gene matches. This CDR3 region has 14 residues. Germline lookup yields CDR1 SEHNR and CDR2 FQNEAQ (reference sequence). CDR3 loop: CASSTSSGRANQFF. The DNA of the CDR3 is TGTGCCAGCAGCACATCTAGCGGGAGGGCCAATCAGTTCTTC.

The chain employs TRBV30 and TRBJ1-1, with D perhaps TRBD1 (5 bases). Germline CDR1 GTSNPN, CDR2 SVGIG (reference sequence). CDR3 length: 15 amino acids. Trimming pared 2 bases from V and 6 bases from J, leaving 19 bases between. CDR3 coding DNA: TGTGCCTGGAGTCGGACGAGGGGTCCAGCGGCTGAAGCTTTCTTT. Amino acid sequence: CAWSRTRGPAAEAFF.

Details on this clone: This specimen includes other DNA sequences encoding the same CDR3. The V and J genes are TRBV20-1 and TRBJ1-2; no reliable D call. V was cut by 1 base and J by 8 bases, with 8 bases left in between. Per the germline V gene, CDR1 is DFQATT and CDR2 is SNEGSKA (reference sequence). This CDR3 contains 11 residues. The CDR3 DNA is TGCAGTGCTAGAGGTCGGGGAGGCTACACCTTC. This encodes CSARGRGGYTF.

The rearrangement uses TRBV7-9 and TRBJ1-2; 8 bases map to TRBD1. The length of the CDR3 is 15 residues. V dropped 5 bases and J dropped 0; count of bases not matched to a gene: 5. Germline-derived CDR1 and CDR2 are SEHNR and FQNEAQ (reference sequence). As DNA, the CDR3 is TGTGCCAGCAGCCCTCGGACAGGGTCTAACTATGGCTACACCTTC. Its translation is CASSPRTGSNYGYTF.

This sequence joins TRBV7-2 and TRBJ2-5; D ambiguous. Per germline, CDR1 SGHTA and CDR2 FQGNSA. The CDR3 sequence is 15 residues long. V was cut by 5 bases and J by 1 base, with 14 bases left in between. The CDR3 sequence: CASSPIRGVQETQYF. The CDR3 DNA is TGTGCCAGCAGCCCAATTCGAGGAGTCCAAGAGACCCAGTACTTC.

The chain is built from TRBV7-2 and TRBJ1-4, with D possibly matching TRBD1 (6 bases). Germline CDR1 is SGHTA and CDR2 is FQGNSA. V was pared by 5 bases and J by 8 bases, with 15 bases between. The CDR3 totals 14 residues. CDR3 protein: CASSKTGLGEKLFF. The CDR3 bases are TGTGCCAGCAGCAAAACAGGGTTGGGGGAAAAACTGTTTTTT. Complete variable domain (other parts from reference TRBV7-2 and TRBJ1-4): GAGVSQSPSNKVTEKGKDVELRCDPISGHTALYWYRQSLGQGLEFLIYFQGNSAPDKSGLPSDRFSAERTGGSVSTLTIQRTQQEDSAVYLCASSKTGLGEKLFFGSGTQLSVL.

Written as DNA, the CDR3 is TGCGCCAGCAGCTTGGTCGCGGACCCAGATGGCTACACCTTC. Amino acids: CASSLVADPDGYTF. The chain links TRBV5-1 to TRBJ1-2; no reliable D call. Germline CDR1 SGHRS, CDR2 YFSETQ. With 0 bases removed from V and 6 bases from J, the gap between germline ends came to 12 bases. The CDR3 spans 14 residues.

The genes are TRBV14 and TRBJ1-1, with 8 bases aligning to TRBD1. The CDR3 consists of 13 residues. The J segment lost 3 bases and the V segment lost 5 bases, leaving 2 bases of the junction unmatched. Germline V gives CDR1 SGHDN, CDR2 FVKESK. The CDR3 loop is CASSGQGYTEAFF. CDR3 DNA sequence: TGTGCCAGCAGCGGACAGGGTTACACTGAAGCTTTCTTT.

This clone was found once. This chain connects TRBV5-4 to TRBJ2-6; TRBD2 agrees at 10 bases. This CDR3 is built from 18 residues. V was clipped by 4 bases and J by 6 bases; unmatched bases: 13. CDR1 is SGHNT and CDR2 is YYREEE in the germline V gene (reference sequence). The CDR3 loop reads CASSLGLAEVLAANVLTF. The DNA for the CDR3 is TGTGCCAGCAGCCTTGGACTAGCGGAAGTACTGGCGGCCAACGTCCTGACTTTC.

CDR3: CASSAGQGRFNEKLFF. Here the CDR3 DNA reads TGTGCCAGCAGCGCGGGACAGGGGCGATTTAATGAAAAACTGTTTTTT. The gene calls are TRBV5-4 and TRBJ1-4; 10 positions agree with TRBD1. There are 16 residues in the CDR3. Germline loops: CDR1 SGHNT, CDR2 YYREEE (reference sequence). Unmatched junction bases numbered 7, after V lost 4 bases and J lost 4 bases.

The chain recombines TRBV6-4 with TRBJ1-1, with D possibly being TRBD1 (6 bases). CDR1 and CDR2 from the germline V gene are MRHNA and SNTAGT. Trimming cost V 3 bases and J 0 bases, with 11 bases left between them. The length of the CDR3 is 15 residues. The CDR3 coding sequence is TGTGCCAGCAGTGAATCCGGACAGCTGAACACTGAAGCTTTCTTT. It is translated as CASSESGQLNTEAFF.

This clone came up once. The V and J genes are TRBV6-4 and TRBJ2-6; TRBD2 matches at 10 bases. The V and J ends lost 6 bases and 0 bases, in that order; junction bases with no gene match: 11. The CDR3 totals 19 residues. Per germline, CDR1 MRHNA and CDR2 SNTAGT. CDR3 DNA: TGTGCCAGCAGGCCTGGACTAGCGGTGATTAGCTCTGGGGCCAACGTCCTGACTTTC. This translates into CASRPGLAVISSGANVLTF.

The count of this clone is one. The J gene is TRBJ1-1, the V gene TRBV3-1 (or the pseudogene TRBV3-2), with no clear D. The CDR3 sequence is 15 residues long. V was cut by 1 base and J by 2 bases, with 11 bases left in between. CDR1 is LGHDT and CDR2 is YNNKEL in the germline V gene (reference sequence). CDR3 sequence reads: CASSQGKARNTEAFF. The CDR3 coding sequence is TGTGCCAGCAGCCAAGGGAAGGCGAGAAACACTGAAGCTTTCTTT.

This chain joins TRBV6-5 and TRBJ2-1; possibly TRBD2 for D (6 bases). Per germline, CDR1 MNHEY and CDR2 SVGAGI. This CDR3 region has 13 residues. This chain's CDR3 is CAARGSSYNEQFF. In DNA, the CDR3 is TGTGCGGCGCGGGGCAGCTCCTACAATGAGCAGTTCTTC.